The rows below give T cell receptor beta chains drawn from one sample of a study of cytomegalovirus exposure and HLA in healthy donors. The method was immunoSEQ multiplex PCR; TCRdb's version includes in-frame clones alone and lacks a portion of them. Counted here are approximately 150,000 clones, more than 65% occurring once; the ten biggest clones make up 0.95% to 1.5%. The specimen sequenced was PBMCs. The receptor source for this set is a woman between 50 and 59 years old in good health and CMV-seronegative. Both conserved end residues are part of each CDR3. A D gene is named only where the DNA matches it firmly. Not all rows give a size; the values are once, few, many and, for expanded clones, a class.

j_call: TRBJ1-6
v_call: TRBV19
cdr3_length: 16
clone_size: -
d_call: TRBD1
cdr3_aa: CASSTDRGPYNSPLHF
cdr3_nt: TGTGCCAGTAGTACAGACAGGGGACCCTATAATTCACCCCTCCACTTT

j_call: TRBJ1-1
v_call: TRBV2
cdr3_length: 15
clone_size: few
d_call: -
cdr3_aa: CASTPRTASNTEAFF
cdr3_nt: TGTGCCAGCACTCCGCGGACAGCTTCTAACACTGAAGCTTTCTTT

j_call: TRBJ1-2
v_call: TRBV4-1
cdr3_length: 15
clone_size: few
d_call: TRBD1
cdr3_aa: CASSNRGQGGYGYTF
cdr3_nt: TGCGCCAGCAGTAATAGAGGACAGGGAGGGTATGGCTACACCTTC

j_call: TRBJ2-7
v_call: TRBV7-2
cdr3_length: 14
clone_size: -
d_call: -
cdr3_aa: CASTSTTLSYEQYF
cdr3_nt: TGTGCCAGCACCTCTACGACACTCTCCTACGAGCAGTACTTC

j_call: TRBJ2-7
v_call: TRBV9
cdr3_length: 13
clone_size: -
d_call: -
cdr3_aa: CASSGGTTYEQYF
cdr3_nt: TGTGCCAGCAGCGGAGGTACTACCTACGAGCAGTACTTC

j_call: TRBJ2-7
v_call: TRBV5-5
cdr3_length: 14
clone_size: -
d_call: -
cdr3_aa: CASSLDRGYYEQYF
cdr3_nt: TGTGCCAGCAGCTTGGATAGGGGGTATTACGAGCAGTACTTC

j_call: TRBJ1-2
v_call: TRBV6-1
cdr3_length: 12
clone_size: -
d_call: -
cdr3_aa: CASSLGGYGYTF
cdr3_nt: TGTGCCAGCAGCCTCGGGGGCTATGGCTACACCTTC

j_call: TRBJ1-1
v_call: TRBV18
cdr3_length: 15
clone_size: -
d_call: TRBD1
cdr3_aa: CASSPSTGANTEAFF
cdr3_nt: TGTGCCAGCTCACCATCGACAGGGGCGAACACTGAAGCTTTCTTT

j_call: TRBJ1-1
v_call: TRBV18
cdr3_length: 15
clone_size: -
d_call: -
cdr3_aa: CASSPRTDLNTEAFF
cdr3_nt: TGTGCCAGCTCACCGCGGACAGACCTTAACACTGAAGCTTTCTTT

j_call: TRBJ1-6
v_call: TRBV5-5
cdr3_length: 15
clone_size: -
d_call: TRBD1
cdr3_aa: CASSSWDRGQSPLHF
cdr3_nt: TGTGCCAGCAGCTCCTGGGACAGGGGGCAATCACCCCTCCACTTT

j_call: TRBJ2-7
v_call: TRBV7-9
cdr3_length: 15
clone_size: -
d_call: -
cdr3_aa: CASSLGRDRFDEQYF
cdr3_nt: TGTGCCAGCAGCTTAGGTCGAGACAGGTTCGACGAGCAGTACTTC

j_call: TRBJ1-5
v_call: TRBV5-1
cdr3_length: 16
clone_size: -
d_call: TRBD1
cdr3_aa: CASSLDWTGANQPQHF
cdr3_nt: TGCGCCAGCAGCTTGGATTGGACAGGGGCCAATCAGCCCCAGCATTTT

j_call: TRBJ2-2
v_call: TRBV7-3
cdr3_length: 15
clone_size: -
d_call: -
cdr3_aa: CASSLGLTTTGELFF
cdr3_nt: TGTGCCAGCAGCTTAGGTCTAACCACCACCGGGGAGCTGTTTTTT

j_call: TRBJ1-4
v_call: TRBV10-3
cdr3_length: 14
clone_size: -
d_call: -
cdr3_aa: CAISDGTLNEKLFF
cdr3_nt: TGTGCCATCAGTGACGGGACTCTTAATGAAAAACTGTTTTTT

j_call: TRBJ1-1
v_call: TRBV10-3
cdr3_length: 16
clone_size: few
d_call: TRBD1
cdr3_aa: CAIRLGTGSLNTEAFF
cdr3_nt: TGTGCCATCAGACTGGGGACAGGCAGTCTGAACACTGAAGCTTTCTTT

j_call: TRBJ1-2
v_call: TRBV6-6
cdr3_length: 14
clone_size: -
d_call: TRBD1
cdr3_aa: CASTHGQGSYGYTF
cdr3_nt: TGTGCCAGCACCCACGGACAGGGTAGCTATGGCTACACCTTC

j_call: TRBJ2-5
v_call: TRBV28
cdr3_length: 15
clone_size: -
d_call: -
cdr3_aa: CASSPIRVYQETQYF
cdr3_nt: TGTGCCAGCAGTCCAATAAGAGTTTACCAAGAGACCCAGTACTTC

j_call: TRBJ2-3
v_call: TRBV2
cdr3_length: 16
clone_size: -
d_call: TRBD2
cdr3_aa: CASSRVTGGFADTQYF
cdr3_nt: TGTGCCAGCAGTCGCGTCACGGGAGGGTTTGCAGATACGCAGTATTTT

j_call: TRBJ2-3
v_call: TRBV18
cdr3_length: 16
clone_size: -
d_call: TRBD2
cdr3_aa: CASSPPGLAGPDTQYF
cdr3_nt: TGTGCCAGCTCACCACCGGGGCTAGCGGGACCAGATACGCAGTATTTT

j_call: TRBJ1-1
v_call: TRBV7-2
cdr3_length: 13
clone_size: once
d_call: -
cdr3_aa: CASSPRGIPEAFF
cdr3_nt: TGTGCCAGCAGCCCAAGAGGGATTCCTGAAGCTTTCTTT

j_call: TRBJ2-5
v_call: TRBV20-1
cdr3_length: 11
clone_size: few
d_call: -
cdr3_aa: CSITLRETQYF
cdr3_nt: TGCAGTATAACGTTGCGGGAGACCCAGTACTTC

j_call: TRBJ2-2
v_call: TRBV7-7
cdr3_length: 13
clone_size: -
d_call: -
cdr3_aa: CASSGGPGGELFF
cdr3_nt: TGTGCTAGCAGCGGAGGGCCCGGTGGGGAGCTGTTTTTT